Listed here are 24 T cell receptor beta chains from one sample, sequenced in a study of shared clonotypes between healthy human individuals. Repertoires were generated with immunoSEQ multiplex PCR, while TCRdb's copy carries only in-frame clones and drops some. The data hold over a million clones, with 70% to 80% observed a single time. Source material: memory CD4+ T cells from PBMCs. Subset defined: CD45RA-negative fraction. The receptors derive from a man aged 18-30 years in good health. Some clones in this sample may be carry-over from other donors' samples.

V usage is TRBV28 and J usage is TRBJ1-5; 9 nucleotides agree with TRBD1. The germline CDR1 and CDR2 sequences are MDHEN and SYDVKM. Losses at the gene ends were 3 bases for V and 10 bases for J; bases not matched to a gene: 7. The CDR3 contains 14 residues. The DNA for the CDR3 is TGTGCCAGCAGTTTCCAACAGGGGGCCCGACCCCAGCATTTT. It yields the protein CASSFQQGARPQHF.

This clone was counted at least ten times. The CDR3 region is CASSYIPRARNQPQHF. CDR3 in DNA: TGTGCCAGTAGTTACATCCCCCGGGCGCGCAATCAGCCCCAGCATTTT. The chain uses TRBV19 and TRBJ1-5; D is unresolved. The CDR3 spans 16 residues. The germline V and J ends were trimmed by 5 bases and 2 bases, with 16 bases remaining between them. In germline, CDR1 is LNHDA, CDR2 SQIVND (reference sequence).

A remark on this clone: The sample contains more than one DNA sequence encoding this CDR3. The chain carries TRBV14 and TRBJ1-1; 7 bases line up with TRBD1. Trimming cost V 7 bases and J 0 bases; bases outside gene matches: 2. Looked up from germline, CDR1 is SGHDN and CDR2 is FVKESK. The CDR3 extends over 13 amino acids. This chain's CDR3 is CASKGQLNTEAFF. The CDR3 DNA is TGTGCCAGCAAGGGACAGTTGAACACTGAAGCTTTCTTT.

CDR3 in amino acids: CASSVRPPGLWVGEQYF. The CDR3 region has the DNA TGTGCCAGCAGTGTCCGGCCTCCGGGTTTATGGGTTGGAGAGCAGTACTTC. J is TRBJ2-7 and V is TRBV27, with D uncertain. The germline V gene encodes CDR1 MNHEY and CDR2 SMNVEV (reference sequence). The CDR3 length is 17 residues. Trimming took off 5 bases at V and 7 bases at J, with 27 bases between the two ends.

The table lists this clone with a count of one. The CDR3 spells CASSLYTGVGNQPQHF. CDR3 coding DNA: TGTGCCAGCAGCTTATACACAGGGGTTGGCAATCAGCCCCAGCATTTT. The chain has TRBV5-6 and TRBJ1-5; 7 bases map to TRBD1. Looked up from germline, CDR1 is SGHDT and CDR2 is YYEEEE. The J segment lost 2 bases and the V segment lost 2 bases, leaving 7 bases of the junction unmatched. The CDR3 has 16 amino acids.

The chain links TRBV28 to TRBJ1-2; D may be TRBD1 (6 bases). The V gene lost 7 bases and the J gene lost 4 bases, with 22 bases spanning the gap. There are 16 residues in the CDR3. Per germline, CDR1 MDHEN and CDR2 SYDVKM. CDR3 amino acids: CASINGGQGWAYGYTF. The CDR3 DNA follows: TGTGCCAGCATCAACGGAGGCCAGGGGTGGGCCTATGGCTACACCTTC.

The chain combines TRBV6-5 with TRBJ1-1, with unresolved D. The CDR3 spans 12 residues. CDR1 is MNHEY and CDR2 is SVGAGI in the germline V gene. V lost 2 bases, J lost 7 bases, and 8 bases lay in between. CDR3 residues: CASSYGPSEAFF. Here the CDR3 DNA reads TGTGCCAGCAGTTACGGCCCCAGTGAAGCTTTCTTT.

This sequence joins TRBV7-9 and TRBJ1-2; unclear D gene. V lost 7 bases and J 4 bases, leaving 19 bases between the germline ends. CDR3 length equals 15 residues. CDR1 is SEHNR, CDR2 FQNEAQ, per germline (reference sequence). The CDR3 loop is CASTPATPGSYGYTF. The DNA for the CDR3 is TGTGCCAGCACCCCCGCTACTCCGGGGTCCTATGGCTACACCTTC. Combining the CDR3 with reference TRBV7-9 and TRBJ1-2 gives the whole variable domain DTGVSQNPRHKITKRGQNVTFRCDPISEHNRLYWYRQTLGQGPEFLTYFQNEAQLEKSRLLSDRFSAERPKGSFSTLEIQRTEQGDSAMYLCASTPATPGSYGYTFGSGTRLTVV.

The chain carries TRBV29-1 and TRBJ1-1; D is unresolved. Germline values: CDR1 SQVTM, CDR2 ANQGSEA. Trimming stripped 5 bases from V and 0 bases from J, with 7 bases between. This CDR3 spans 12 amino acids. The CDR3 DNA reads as TGCAGCGTTTCTCACTTGAACACTGAAGCTTTCTTT. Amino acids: CSVSHLNTEAFF. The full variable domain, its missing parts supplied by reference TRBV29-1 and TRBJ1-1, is SAVISQKPSRDICQRGTSLTIQCQVDSQVTMMFWYRQQPGQSLTLIATANQGSEATYESGFVIDKFPISRPNLTFSTLTVSNMSPEDSSIYLCSVSHLNTEAFFGQGTRLTVV.

The CDR3 region is CASSPVSGTIYF. In DNA, the CDR3 is TGTGCCAGCAGCCCCGTCTCCGGGACCATATATTTT. The rearrangement joins TRBV11-1 to TRBJ1-3; D uncertain. Trimming left V 5 bases short and J 10 bases short, with 12 bases between. The germline V gene has CDR1 SGHAT and CDR2 FQDESV (reference sequence). The CDR3 consists of 12 residues.

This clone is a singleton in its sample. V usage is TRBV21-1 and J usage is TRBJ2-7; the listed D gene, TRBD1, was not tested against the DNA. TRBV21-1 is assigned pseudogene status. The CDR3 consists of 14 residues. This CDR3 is CASRTRDRDHEQYF. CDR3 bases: TGTGCCAGCAGGACCCGGGACAGGGACCACGAGCAGTACTTC.

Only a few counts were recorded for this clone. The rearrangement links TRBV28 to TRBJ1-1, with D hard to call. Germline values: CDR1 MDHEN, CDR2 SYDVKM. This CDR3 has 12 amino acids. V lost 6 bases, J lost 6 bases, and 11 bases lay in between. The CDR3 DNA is TGTGCCAGCAGAACCGGTCGGCCTGAAGCTTTCTTT. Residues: CASRTGRPEAFF.

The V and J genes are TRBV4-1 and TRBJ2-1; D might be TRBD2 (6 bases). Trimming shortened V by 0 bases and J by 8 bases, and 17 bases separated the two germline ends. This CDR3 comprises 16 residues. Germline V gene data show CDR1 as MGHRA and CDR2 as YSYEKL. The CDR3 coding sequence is TGCGCCAGCAGCCAAGATTTTGGGACGCCGGGGGATGAGCAGTTCTTC. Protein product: CASSQDFGTPGDEQFF.

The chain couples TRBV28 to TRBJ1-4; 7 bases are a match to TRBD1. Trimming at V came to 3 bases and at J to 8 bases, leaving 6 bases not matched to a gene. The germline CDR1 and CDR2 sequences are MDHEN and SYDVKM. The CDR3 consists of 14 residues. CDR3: CASSLTGKHEKLFF. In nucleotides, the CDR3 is TGTGCCAGCAGTTTGACAGGGAAGCACGAAAAACTGTTTTTT. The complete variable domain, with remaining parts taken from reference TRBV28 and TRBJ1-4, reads DVKVTQSSRYLVKRTGEKVFLECVQDMDHENMFWYRQDPGLGLRLIYFSYDVKMKEKGDIPEGYSVSREKKERFSLILESASTNQTSMYLCASSLTGKHEKLFFGSGTQLSVL.

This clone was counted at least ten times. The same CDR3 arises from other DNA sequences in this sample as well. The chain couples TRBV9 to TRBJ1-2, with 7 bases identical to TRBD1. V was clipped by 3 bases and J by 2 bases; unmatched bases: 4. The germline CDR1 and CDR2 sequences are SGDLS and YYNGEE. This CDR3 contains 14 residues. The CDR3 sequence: CASSAETGNYGYTF. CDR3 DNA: TGTGCCAGCAGCGCAGAGACAGGGAACTATGGCTACACCTTC.

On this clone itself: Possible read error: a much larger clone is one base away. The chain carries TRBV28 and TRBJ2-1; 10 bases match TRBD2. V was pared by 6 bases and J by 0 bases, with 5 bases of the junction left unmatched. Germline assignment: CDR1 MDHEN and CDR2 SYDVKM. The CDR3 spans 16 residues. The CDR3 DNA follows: TGTGCCAGCAGACTACTAGCGGGAAGCTCCTACAATGAGCAGTTCTTC. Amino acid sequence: CASRLLAGSSYNEQFF.

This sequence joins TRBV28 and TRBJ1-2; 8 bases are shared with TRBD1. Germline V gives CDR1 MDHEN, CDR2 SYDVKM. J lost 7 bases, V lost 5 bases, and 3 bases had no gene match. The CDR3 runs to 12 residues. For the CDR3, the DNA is TGTGCCAGCAGTGAACAGGGGGGTGGCTACACCTTC. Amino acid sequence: CASSEQGGGYTF.

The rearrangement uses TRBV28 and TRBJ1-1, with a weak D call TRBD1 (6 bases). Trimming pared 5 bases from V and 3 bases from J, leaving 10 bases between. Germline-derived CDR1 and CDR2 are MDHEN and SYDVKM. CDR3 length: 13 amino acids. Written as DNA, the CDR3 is TGTGCCAGCAGTCAAGGGGGGTACACTGAAGCTTTCTTT. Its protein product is CASSQGGYTEAFF.

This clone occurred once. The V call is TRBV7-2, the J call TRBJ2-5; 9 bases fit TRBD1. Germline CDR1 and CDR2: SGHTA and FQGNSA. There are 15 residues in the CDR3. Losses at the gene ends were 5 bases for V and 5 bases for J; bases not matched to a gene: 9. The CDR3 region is CASSKGDRERETQYF. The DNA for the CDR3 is TGTGCCAGCAGCAAAGGGGACAGGGAGAGGGAGACCCAGTACTTC.

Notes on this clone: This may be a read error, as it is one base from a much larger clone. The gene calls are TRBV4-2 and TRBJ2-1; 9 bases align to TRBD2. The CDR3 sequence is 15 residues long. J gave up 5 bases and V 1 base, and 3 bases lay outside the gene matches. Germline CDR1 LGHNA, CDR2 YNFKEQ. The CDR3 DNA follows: TGTGCCAGCAGCCAAGCTAGCGGGAACCACAATGAGCAGTTCTTC. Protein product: CASSQASGNHNEQFF.

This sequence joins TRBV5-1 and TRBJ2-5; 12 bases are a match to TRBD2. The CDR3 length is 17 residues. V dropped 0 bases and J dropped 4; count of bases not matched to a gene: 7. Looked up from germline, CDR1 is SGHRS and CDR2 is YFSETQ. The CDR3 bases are TGCGCCAGCAGCTTGGGGCTAGCGGGAGGGGTCCTAGAGACCCAGTACTTC. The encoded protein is CASSLGLAGGVLETQYF.

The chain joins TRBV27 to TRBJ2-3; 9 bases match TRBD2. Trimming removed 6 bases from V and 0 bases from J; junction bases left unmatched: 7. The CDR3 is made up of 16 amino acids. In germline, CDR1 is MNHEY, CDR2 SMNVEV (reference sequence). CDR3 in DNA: TGTGCCAGCAGCCTAGGACTAGCGACCAGCACAGATACGCAGTATTTT. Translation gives CASSLGLATSTDTQYF.

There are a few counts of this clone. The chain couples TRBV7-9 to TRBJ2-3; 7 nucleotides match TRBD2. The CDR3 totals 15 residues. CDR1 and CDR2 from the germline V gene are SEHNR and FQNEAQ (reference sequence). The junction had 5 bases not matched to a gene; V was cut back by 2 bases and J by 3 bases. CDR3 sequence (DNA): TGTGCCAGCAGCTTAACCGTGGGGGGGACAGATACGCAGTATTTT. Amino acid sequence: CASSLTVGGTDTQYF.

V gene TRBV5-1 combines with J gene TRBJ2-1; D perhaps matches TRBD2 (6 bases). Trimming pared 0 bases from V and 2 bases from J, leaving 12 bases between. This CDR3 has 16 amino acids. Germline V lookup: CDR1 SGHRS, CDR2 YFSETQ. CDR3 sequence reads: CASSLGSREPYNEQFF. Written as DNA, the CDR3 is TGCGCCAGCAGCTTGGGTTCTCGGGAGCCCTACAATGAGCAGTTCTTC.